This TCR beta chain was identified in a study of CD8 T cells in ankylosing spondylitis. Findings and caveats of the study: What seemed typical of ankylosing spondylitis blood was a TCR beta motif built from under 10 highly homologous variants.

Trimming removed 4 bases from V and 4 bases from J, with 12 bases in between. From germline, CDR1 is SNHLY and CDR2 FYNNEI. The CDR3 runs to 14 residues. This clonotype has a handful of counts. Its antigen is undetermined. TCRdb re-called the 5' RACE reads through MiXCR, storing one row per CDR3 protein. The data contain 700,000 to 1,000,000 distinct CDR3 sequences, about an eighth of them singletons. Sample: blood, either unsorted or a sorted T cell fraction (not recorded which). This receptor was taken from a male donor with ankylosing spondylitis. V and J are TRBV2 and TRBJ2-3; D is unclear. This CDR3 reads CASSAESAADTQYF. The CDR3 DNA reads TGTGCCAGCAGTGCCGAAAGCGCAGCAGATACGCAGTATTTT.